The 17 T cell receptor beta chains listed next were all sequenced from one sample in a study of siplizumab effects on memory and regulatory T cells. Libraries were prepared by immunoSEQ multiplex PCR; TCRdb keeps only in-frame clonotypes and omits some of them. The profile shows just under 85,000 clones, approximately 90% of them singletons. The sequenced sample consisted of Tregs sorted from blood. These receptors were taken from a human donor in good health.

DNA for the CDR3: TGTGCCAGCAGCGTAGGGGGGTTCTCCGGGGAGCTGTTTTTT. Its translation is CASSVGGFSGELFF. The chain employs TRBV9 and TRBJ2-2; D is possibly TRBD1 or TRBD2 (5 bases each). The CDR3 has 14 residues. Trimming removed 0 bases from V and 6 bases from J, with 9 bases in between. Germline-derived CDR1 and CDR2 are SGDLS and YYNGEE.

The chain combines TRBV6-4 with TRBJ2-2; D is unclear. The germline gives CDR1 MRHNA, CDR2 SNTAGT. The V end lost 0 bases, the J end lost 7 bases, and 12 bases lay between the germline ends. This CDR3 contains 15 residues. Here the CDR3 DNA reads TGTGCCAGCAGTGACTCTGGCGGCTCGGTCGGGGAGCTGTTTTTT. Its protein product is CASSDSGGSVGELFF.

V and J are TRBV5-1 and TRBJ2-7; 13 nucleotides align to TRBD2. In germline, CDR1 is SGHRS, CDR2 YFSETQ. The CDR3 has 15 residues. V lost 5 bases and J lost 0; bases outside the gene matches: 2. The CDR3 reads CASRLAGGSSYEQYF. The CDR3, as DNA: TGCGCCAGCAGACTAGCGGGGGGGAGCTCCTACGAGCAGTACTTC.

V gene TRBV28 combines with J gene TRBJ1-1; TRBD1 matches 8 bases. CDR1 is MDHEN, CDR2 SYDVKM, per germline. V was pared by 6 bases and J by 10 bases, with 7 bases of the junction left unmatched. The CDR3 is made up of 12 amino acids. The CDR3 DNA reads as TGTGCCAGCAGCAAATGGACAGGGAGAGCTTTCTTT. Translated: CASSKWTGRAFF.

This rearrangement joins TRBV5-1 to TRBJ1-6; TRBD1 matches 8 bases. The V and J ends lost 4 bases and 5 bases, in that order; junction bases with no gene match: 8. This CDR3 spans 16 amino acids. The germline CDR1 and CDR2 sequences are SGHRS and YFSETQ. CDR3 residues: CASSRGQGPDNSPLHF. CDR3 sequence (DNA): TGCGCCAGCAGCAGAGGACAGGGACCTGATAATTCACCCCTCCACTTT. The whole variable domain, filled in from reference TRBV5-1 and TRBJ1-6, reads KAGVTQTPRYLIKTRGQQVTLSCSPISGHRSVSWYQQTPGQGLQFLFEYFSETQRNKGNFPGRFSGRQFSNSRSEMNVSTLELGDSALYLCASSRGQGPDNSPLHFGNGTRLTVT.

V gene TRBV9 combines with J gene TRBJ2-2, with D possibly being TRBD1 (6 bases). V was trimmed by 2 bases and J by 0 bases, leaving 11 bases between them. This CDR3 region has 16 residues. Per germline, CDR1 SGDLS and CDR2 YYNGEE. The CDR3 loop is CASSVGGGPNTGELFF. For the CDR3, the DNA is TGTGCCAGCAGCGTTGGTGGGGGCCCGAACACCGGGGAGCTGTTTTTT.

The V and J genes are TRBV5-1 and TRBJ1-2; D ambiguous. V dropped 0 bases and J dropped 11 bases, with 14 bases sitting between them. The germline V gene has CDR1 SGHRS and CDR2 YFSETQ. CDR3 size: 13 residues. CDR3 nucleotides: TGCGCCAGCAGCTTGGAGGTCACGGTTGGGTACACCTTC. Residues: CASSLEVTVGYTF.

V and J are TRBV19 and TRBJ2-3, with TRBD2 matching over 9 bases. CDR3 length equals 15 residues. The V gene end was trimmed by 4 bases and the J gene end by 1 base; junction bases not matched to a gene: 3. The germline CDR1 and CDR2 sequences are LNHDA and SQIVND (reference sequence). The CDR3 nucleotides read TGTGCCAGTAGTAATCAGCGGGGGGGCACAGATACGCAGTATTTT. This codes for CASSNQRGGTDTQYF.

The chain couples TRBV18 to TRBJ1-3; 7 bases are shared with TRBD1. The V segment lost 0 bases and the J segment 0 bases; nucleotides outside the gene matches: 20. CDR1 and CDR2 from the germline V gene are KGHSH and LQKENI. The CDR3 length is 22 residues. Here the CDR3 DNA reads TGTGCCAGCTCACCACCCCTCCTACCCCATAGGGACAGCTTTAACTCTGGAAACACCATATATTTT. Its translation is CASSPPLLPHRDSFNSGNTIYF.

This chain links TRBV7-9 with TRBJ2-5; 7 nucleotides match TRBD2. From germline, CDR1 is SEHNR and CDR2 FQNEAQ (reference sequence). The CDR3 is 15 amino acids. Losses at the gene ends were 5 bases for V and 2 bases for J; bases not matched to a gene: 8. The CDR3 DNA sequence: TGTGCCAGCAGCGCCCGACTAGCCACTCAAGAGACCCAGTACTTC. It codes for CASSARLATQETQYF.

This chain joins TRBV27 and TRBJ1-1, with D unresolved. From germline, CDR1 is MNHEY and CDR2 SMNVEV (reference sequence). The V end lost 2 bases, the J end lost 2 bases, and 6 bases lay between the germline ends. This CDR3 has 13 amino acids. CDR3 residues: CASSLIGNTEAFF. The CDR3 DNA is TGTGCCAGCAGTTTAATCGGTAACACTGAAGCTTTCTTT.

The rearrangement links TRBV19 to TRBJ1-4; TRBD1 agrees at 9 bases. CDR3 length equals 15 residues. The trim removed 3 bases at V and 7 bases at J, leaving 6 bases unmatched. Germline loops: CDR1 LNHDA, CDR2 SQIVND (reference sequence). CDR3 sequence reads: CASSMDRTGVEKLFF. For the CDR3, the DNA is TGTGCCAGTAGTATGGATAGGACAGGGGTTGAAAAACTGTTTTTT.

The V gene is TRBV6-1, the J gene TRBJ2-5, with D perhaps matching TRBD1 (5 bases). Germline values: CDR1 MNHNS, CDR2 SASEGT. The V end lost 6 bases, the J end lost 2 bases, and 13 bases lay between the germline ends. This CDR3 is 14 amino acids long. Here the CDR3 DNA reads TGTGCCAGCAGCAGGGCAGGGAATCAAGAGACCCAGTACTTC. It is translated as CASSRAGNQETQYF.

The chain is built from TRBV9 and TRBJ2-3; 12 bases align to TRBD2. V lost 2 bases and J lost 4; bases outside the gene matches: 8. The germline CDR1 and CDR2 sequences are SGDLS and YYNGEE. The CDR3 sequence is 17 residues long. CDR3 residues: CASSVHGLAGSADTQYF. The CDR3 coding sequence is TGTGCCAGCAGCGTTCATGGACTAGCGGGGTCGGCAGATACGCAGTATTTT. The variable domain in full, completed from reference TRBV9 and TRBJ2-3, reads DSGVTQTPKHLITATGQRVTLRCSPRSGDLSVYWYQQSLDQGLQFLIQYYNGEERAKGNILERFSAQQFPDLHSELNLSSLELGDSALYFCASSVHGLAGSADTQYFGPGTRLTVL.

The chain couples TRBV10-3 to TRBJ2-2; TRBD1 matches at 7 bases. The CDR3 consists of 15 residues. Per germline, CDR1 ENHRY and CDR2 SYGVKD. J lost 5 bases, V lost 10 bases, and 13 bases had no gene match. The chain's CDR3 is CATGDRVTSTGELFF. The CDR3 bases are TGTGCCACAGGCGACAGGGTTACCTCAACCGGGGAGCTGTTTTTT.

This chain connects TRBV10-3 to TRBJ2-6; 9 nucleotides align to TRBD2. Germline V CDR1 and CDR2: ENHRY, SYGVKD. With V trimmed by 4 bases and J by 0 bases, 4 bases remained unmatched. This CDR3 has 17 amino acids. The CDR3: CAISVISGGSGANVLTF. The CDR3 bases are TGTGCCATCAGTGTCATTAGCGGGGGCTCTGGGGCCAACGTCCTGACTTTC.

CDR3 residues: CASSVNRGYSNQPQHF. In DNA, the CDR3 is TGTGCCAGCAGCGTAAACAGGGGGTATAGCAATCAGCCCCAGCATTTT. The chain has TRBV9 and TRBJ1-5, with 8 bases identical to TRBD1. From germline, CDR1 is SGDLS and CDR2 YYNGEE. With 1 base clipped from V and 0 bases from J, the junction kept 3 bases outside the gene matches. This CDR3 comprises 16 residues. The full variable domain, with the rest looked up from reference TRBV9 and TRBJ1-5, is DSGVTQTPKHLITATGQRVTLRCSPRSGDLSVYWYQQSLDQGLQFLIQYYNGEERAKGNILERFSAQQFPDLHSELNLSSLELGDSALYFCASSVNRGYSNQPQHFGDGTRLSIL.